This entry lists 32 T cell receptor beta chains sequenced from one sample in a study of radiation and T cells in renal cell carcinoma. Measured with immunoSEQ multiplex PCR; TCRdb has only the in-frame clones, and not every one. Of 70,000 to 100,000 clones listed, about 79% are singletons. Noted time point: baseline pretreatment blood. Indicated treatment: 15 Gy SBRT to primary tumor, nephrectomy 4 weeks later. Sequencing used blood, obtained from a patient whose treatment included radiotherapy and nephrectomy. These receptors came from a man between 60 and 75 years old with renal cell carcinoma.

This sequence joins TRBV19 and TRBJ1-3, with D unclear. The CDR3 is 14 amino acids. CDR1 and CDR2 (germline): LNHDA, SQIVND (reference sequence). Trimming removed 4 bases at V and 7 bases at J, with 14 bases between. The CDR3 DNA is TGTGCCAGTAGTACCCGGACCATCGGCAACACCATATATTTT. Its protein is CASSTRTIGNTIYF.

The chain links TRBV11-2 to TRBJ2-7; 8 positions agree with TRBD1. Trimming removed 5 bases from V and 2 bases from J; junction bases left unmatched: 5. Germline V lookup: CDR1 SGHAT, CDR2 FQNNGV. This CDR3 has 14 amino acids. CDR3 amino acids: CASSTSTGAYEQYF. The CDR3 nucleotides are TGTGCCAGCAGCACCTCGACAGGGGCCTACGAGCAGTACTTC.

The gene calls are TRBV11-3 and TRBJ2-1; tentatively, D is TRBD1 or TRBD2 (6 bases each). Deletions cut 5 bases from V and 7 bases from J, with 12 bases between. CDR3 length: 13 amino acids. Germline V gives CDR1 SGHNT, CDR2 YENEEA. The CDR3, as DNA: TGTGCCAGCAGCCTGGTAGGGGGGAATGAGCAGTTCTTC. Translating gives CASSLVGGNEQFF.

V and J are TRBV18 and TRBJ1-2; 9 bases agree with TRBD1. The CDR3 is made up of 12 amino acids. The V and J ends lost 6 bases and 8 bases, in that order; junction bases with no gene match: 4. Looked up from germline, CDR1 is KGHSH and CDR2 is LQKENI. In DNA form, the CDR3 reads TGTGCCAGCTCTCGACAGGGGGAAGGCTACACCTTC. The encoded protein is CASSRQGEGYTF.

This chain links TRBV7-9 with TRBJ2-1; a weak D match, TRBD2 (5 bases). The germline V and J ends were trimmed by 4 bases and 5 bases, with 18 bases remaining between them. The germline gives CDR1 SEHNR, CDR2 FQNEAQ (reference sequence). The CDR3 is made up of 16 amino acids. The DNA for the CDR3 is TGTGCCAGCAGCTCCGTACATCGACTAACTAACAATGAGCAGTTCTTC. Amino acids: CASSSVHRLTNNEQFF.

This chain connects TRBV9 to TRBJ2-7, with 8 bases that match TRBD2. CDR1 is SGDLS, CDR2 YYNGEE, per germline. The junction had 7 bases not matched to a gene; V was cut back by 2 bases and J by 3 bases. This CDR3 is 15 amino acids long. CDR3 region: CASSVQPGTSYEQYF. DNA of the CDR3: TGTGCCAGCAGCGTCCAGCCCGGGACTAGCTACGAGCAGTACTTC.

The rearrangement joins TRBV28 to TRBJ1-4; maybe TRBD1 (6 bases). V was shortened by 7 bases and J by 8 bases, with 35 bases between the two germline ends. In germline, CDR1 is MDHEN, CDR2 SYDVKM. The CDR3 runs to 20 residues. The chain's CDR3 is CASTSPADRGGARGNEKLFF. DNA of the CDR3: TGTGCCAGCACCTCACCAGCGGACAGAGGAGGAGCCCGAGGGAACGAAAAACTGTTTTTT.

The chain's CDR3 is CASSTGTGDNEQFF. The CDR3 coding sequence is TGTGCCAGCAGCACCGGGACAGGCGACAATGAGCAGTTCTTC. V usage is TRBV7-3 and J usage is TRBJ2-1; 8 bases align to TRBD1. CDR1 and CDR2 (germline): SGHTA, FQGTGA. The CDR3 runs to 14 residues. J was trimmed by 5 bases and V by 5 bases; bases with no gene match: 5.

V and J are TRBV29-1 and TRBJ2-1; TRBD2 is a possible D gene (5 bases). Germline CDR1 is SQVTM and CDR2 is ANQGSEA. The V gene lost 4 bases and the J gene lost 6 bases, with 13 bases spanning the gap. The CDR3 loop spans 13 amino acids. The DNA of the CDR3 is TGCAGCGTTGTACCCGGGAATCCCAATGAGCAGTTCTTC. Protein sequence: CSVVPGNPNEQFF.

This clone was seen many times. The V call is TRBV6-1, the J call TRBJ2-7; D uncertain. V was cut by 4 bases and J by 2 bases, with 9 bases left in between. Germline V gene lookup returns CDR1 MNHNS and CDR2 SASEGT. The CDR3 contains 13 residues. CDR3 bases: TGTGCCAGCAGTGCGGCGCGAGCCTACGAGCAGTACTTC. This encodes CASSAARAYEQYF.

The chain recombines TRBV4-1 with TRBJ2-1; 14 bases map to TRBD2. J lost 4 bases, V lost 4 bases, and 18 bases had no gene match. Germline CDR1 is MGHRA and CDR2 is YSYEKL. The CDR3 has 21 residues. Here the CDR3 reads CASSLYKFGTSGSGGYNEQFF. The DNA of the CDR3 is TGCGCCAGCAGCCTATACAAATTCGGGACTAGCGGGAGCGGCGGTTACAATGAGCAGTTCTTC.

The CDR3, as DNA: TGTGCCAGCACAACGGACCGAAGGACAGTACAGTACTTC. This codes for CASTTDRRTVQYF. This sequence joins TRBV7-8 and TRBJ2-7; a possible D gene is TRBD1 (6 bases). Germline-derived CDR1 and CDR2 are SGHVS and FQNEAQ. Trimming took 7 bases from V and 10 from J, leaving 20 bases between them. The CDR3 is made up of 13 amino acids.

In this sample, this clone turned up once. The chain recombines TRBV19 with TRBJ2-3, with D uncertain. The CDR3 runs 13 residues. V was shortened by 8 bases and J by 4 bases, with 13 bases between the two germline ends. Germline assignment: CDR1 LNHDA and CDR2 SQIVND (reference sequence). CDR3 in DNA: TGTGCCAGTTCCCGTCGAGTGCCAGATACGCAGTATTTT. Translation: CASSRRVPDTQYF.

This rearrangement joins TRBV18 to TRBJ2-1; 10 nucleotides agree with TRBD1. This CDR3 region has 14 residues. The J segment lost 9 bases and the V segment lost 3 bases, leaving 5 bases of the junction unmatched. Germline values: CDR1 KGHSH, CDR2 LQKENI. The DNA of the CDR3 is TGTGCCAGCTCACCCGGGACAGGGGAGCCTGAGCAGTTCTTC. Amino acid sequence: CASSPGTGEPEQFF.

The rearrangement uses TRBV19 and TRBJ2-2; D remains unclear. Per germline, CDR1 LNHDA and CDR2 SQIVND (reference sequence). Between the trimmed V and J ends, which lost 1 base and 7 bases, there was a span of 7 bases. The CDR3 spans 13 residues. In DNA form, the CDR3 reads TGTGCCAGTAGTATAGGGGGAAGCGGGGAGCTGTTTTTT. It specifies CASSIGGSGELFF.

The CDR3 coding sequence is TGTGCCAGCAGCTCTTTGGGAGCGGAGGGGTACTACGAGCAGTACTTC. Translated: CASSSLGAEGYYEQYF. This chain links TRBV7-8 with TRBJ2-7, with a possible D match to TRBD2 (6 bases). The V gene's germline CDR1 is SGHVS and CDR2 FQNEAQ. This CDR3 is 16 amino acids long. With 4 bases removed from V and 3 bases from J, the gap between germline ends came to 19 bases.

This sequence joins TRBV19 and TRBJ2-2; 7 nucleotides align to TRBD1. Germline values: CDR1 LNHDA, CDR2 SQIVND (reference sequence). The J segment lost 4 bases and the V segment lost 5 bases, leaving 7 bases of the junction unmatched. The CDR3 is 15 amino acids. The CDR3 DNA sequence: TGTGCCAGTAGTCTTGGACAGGACTTCACCGGGGAGCTGTTTTTT. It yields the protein CASSLGQDFTGELFF.

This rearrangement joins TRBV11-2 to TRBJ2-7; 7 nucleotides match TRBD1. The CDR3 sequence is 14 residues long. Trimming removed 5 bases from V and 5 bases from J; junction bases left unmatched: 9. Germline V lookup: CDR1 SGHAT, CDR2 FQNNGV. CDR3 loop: CASSIQGFRNEQYF. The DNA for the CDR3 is TGTGCCAGCAGCATACAGGGGTTCAGAAACGAGCAGTACTTC.

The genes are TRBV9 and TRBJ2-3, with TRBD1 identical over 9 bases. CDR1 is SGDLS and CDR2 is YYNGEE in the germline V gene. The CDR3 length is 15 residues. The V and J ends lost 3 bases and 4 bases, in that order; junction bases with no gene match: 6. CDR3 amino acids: CASSAGQGSPDTQYF. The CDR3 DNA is TGTGCCAGCAGCGCGGGACAGGGTTCCCCAGATACGCAGTATTTT. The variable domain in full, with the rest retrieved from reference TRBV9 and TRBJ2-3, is DSGVTQTPKHLITATGQRVTLRCSPRSGDLSVYWYQQSLDQGLQFLIQYYNGEERAKGNILERFSAQQFPDLHSELNLSSLELGDSALYFCASSAGQGSPDTQYFGPGTRLTVL.

CDR3 sequence: CAISEGTSGRSGEQYF. In DNA, the CDR3 is TGTGCCATCAGTGAGGGGACTAGCGGGAGAAGCGGCGAGCAGTACTTC. This chain links TRBV10-3 with TRBJ2-7, with 14 positions matching TRBD2. Germline CDR1 and CDR2: ENHRY and SYGVKD. There are 16 residues in the CDR3. The junction had 6 bases not matched to a gene; V was cut back by 2 bases and J by 6 bases.

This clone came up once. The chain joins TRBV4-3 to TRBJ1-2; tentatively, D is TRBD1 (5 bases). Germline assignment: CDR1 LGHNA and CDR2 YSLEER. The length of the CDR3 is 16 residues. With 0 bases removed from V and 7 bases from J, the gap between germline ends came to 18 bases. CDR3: CASSQESELAGGGYTF. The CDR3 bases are TGCGCCAGCAGCCAAGAATCCGAGTTGGCGGGGGGTGGCTACACCTTC.

The CDR3 DNA is TGTGCCAGTAGCCCACAGGGGACTGGCAATCAGCCCCAGCATTTT. It yields the protein CASSPQGTGNQPQHF. The chain joins TRBV19 to TRBJ1-5, with TRBD1 matching 7 bases. The V and J ends lost 6 bases and 2 bases, in that order; junction bases with no gene match: 7. Germline V gives CDR1 LNHDA, CDR2 SQIVND (reference sequence). The length of the CDR3 is 15 residues.

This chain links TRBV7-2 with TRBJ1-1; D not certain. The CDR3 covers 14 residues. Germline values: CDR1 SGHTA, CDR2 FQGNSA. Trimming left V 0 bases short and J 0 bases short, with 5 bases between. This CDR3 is CASSLAALNTEAFF. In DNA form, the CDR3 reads TGTGCCAGCAGCTTAGCGGCACTGAACACTGAAGCTTTCTTT.

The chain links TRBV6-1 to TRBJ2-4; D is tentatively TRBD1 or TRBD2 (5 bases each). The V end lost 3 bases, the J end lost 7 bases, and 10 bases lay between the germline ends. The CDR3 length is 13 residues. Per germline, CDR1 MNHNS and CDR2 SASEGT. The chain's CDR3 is CASSDWGRNIQYF. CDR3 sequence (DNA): TGTGCCAGCAGTGACTGGGGACGGAACATTCAGTACTTC.

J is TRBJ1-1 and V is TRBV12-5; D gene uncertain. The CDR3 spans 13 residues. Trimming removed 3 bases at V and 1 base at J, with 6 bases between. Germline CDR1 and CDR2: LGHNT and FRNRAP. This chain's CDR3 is CASGLRPNTEAFF. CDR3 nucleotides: TGTGCTAGTGGTTTAAGGCCGAACACTGAAGCTTTCTTT.

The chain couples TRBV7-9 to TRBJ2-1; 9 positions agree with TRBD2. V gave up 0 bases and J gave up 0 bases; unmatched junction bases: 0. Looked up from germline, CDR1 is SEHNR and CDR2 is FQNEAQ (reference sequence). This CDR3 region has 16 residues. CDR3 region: CASSLAGLASYNEQFF. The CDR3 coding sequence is TGTGCCAGCAGCTTAGCGGGACTAGCCTCCTACAATGAGCAGTTCTTC.

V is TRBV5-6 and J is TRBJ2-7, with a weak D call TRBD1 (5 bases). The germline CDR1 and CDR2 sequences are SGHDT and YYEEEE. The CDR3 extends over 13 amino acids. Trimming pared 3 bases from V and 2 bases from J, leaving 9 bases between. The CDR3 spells CASSWGPTYEQYF. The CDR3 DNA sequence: TGTGCCAGCAGCTGGGGCCCTACCTACGAGCAGTACTTC. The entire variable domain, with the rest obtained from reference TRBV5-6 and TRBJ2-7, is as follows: DAGVTQSPTHLIKTRGQQVTLRCSPKSGHDTVSWYQQALGQGPQFIFQYYEEEERQRGNFPDRFSGHQFPNYSSELNVNALLLGDSALYLCASSWGPTYEQYFGPGTRLTVT.

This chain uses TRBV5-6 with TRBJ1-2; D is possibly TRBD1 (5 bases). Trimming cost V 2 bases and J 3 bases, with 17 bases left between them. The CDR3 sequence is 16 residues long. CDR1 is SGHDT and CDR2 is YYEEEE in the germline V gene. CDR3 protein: CASSFGDGYRDYGYTF. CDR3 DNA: TGTGCCAGCAGCTTTGGGGACGGGTACAGAGACTATGGCTACACCTTC. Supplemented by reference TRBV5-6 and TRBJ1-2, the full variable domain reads DAGVTQSPTHLIKTRGQQVTLRCSPKSGHDTVSWYQQALGQGPQFIFQYYEEEERQRGNFPDRFSGHQFPNYSSELNVNALLLGDSALYLCASSFGDGYRDYGYTFGSGTRLTVV.

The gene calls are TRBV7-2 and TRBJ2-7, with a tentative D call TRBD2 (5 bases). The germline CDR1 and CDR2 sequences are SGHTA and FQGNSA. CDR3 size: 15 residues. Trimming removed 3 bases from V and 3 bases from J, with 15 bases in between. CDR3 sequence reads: CASSLAPSGDYEQYF. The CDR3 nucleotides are TGTGCCAGCAGCTTGGCCCCCAGCGGAGACTACGAGCAGTACTTC.

Here the CDR3 reads CASSPGGAGGFDTQYF. CDR3 coding DNA: TGCGCCAGCAGCCCTGGTGGGGCGGGAGGATTTGATACGCAGTATTTT. This chain links TRBV5-1 with TRBJ2-3; 8 bases align to TRBD2. This CDR3 is built from 16 residues. V gave up 4 bases and J gave up 6 bases; unmatched junction bases: 13. Germline V gene lookup returns CDR1 SGHRS and CDR2 YFSETQ. The variable domain in full, completed from reference TRBV5-1 and TRBJ2-3, reads KAGVTQTPRYLIKTRGQQVTLSCSPISGHRSVSWYQQTPGQGLQFLFEYFSETQRNKGNFPGRFSGRQFSNSRSEMNVSTLELGDSALYLCASSPGGAGGFDTQYFGPGTRLTVL.

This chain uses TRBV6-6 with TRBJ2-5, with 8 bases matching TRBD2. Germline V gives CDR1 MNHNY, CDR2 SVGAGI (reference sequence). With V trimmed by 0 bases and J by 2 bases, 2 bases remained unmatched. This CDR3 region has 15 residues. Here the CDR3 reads CASSYSSSGQETQYF. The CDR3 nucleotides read TGTGCCAGCAGTTACTCGTCTAGCGGGCAAGAGACCCAGTACTTC.

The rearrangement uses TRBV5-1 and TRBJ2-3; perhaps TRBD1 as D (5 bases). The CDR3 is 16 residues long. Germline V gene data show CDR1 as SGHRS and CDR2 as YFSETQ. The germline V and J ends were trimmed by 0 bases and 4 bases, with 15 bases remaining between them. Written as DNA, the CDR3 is TGCGCCAGCAGCTTGGCAGGGTCGGATACATCAGATACGCAGTATTTT. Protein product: CASSLAGSDTSDTQYF.